This TCR beta chain is from a study of T cell repertoires in cytomegalovirus infection. The wider study: Evidence of both CMV infection and a matching HLA type came from public TCR beta signatures.

TCRdb re-called the reads with MiXCR, one entry per CDR3 protein. The sample has tens of thousands of distinct CDR3 sequences; about half are singletons. Study results and limitations: In two of eight donors, the top clonotype was HLA-C-restricted CMV-specific.

CDR1 and CDR2 (germline): MNHEY, SMNVEV (reference sequence). Trimming pared 3 bases from V and 3 bases from J, leaving 12 bases between. The CDR3 is 14 amino acids. This clonotype was seen a few times. Its antigen is not known. The sequence came from a human donor in good health (CMV status not recorded). Some clones in this sample may be carry-over from other donors' samples. The chain couples TRBV27 to TRBJ2-7; D may be TRBD1 (5 bases). The starting material was CD8+ T cells from cultured PBMCs, obtained from culture after CMV antigen stimulation. CDR3 in amino acids: CASSFYDRVYEQYF. In DNA form, the CDR3 reads TGTGCCAGCAGTTTCTACGACAGAGTCTACGAGCAGTACTTC.